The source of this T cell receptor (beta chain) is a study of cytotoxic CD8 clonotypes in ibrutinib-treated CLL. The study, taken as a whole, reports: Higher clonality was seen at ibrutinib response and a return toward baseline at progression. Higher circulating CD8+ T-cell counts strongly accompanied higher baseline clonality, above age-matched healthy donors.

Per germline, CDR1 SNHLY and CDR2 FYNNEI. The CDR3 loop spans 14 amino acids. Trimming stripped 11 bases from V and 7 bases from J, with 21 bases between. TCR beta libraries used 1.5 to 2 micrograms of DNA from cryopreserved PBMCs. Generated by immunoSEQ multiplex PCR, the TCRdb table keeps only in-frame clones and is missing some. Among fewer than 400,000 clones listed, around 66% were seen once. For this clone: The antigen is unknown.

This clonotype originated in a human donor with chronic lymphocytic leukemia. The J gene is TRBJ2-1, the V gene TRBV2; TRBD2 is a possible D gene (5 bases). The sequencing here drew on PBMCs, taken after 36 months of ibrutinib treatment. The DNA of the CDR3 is TGTGCCCTCGAGGGTGTGGGCAGCATTAATGAGCAGTTCTTC. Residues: CALEGVGSINEQFF.